This T cell receptor (beta chain) was profiled in a study of technical replicates of blood from a few donors. Here immunoSEQ multiplex PCR was the method, and the copy in TCRdb shows in-frame clones only, minus some. The table lists around 65,000 clones, over 70% of them singletons. V dropped 1 base and J dropped 9 bases, with 19 bases sitting between them. CDR3 length: 15 residues. CDR1 and CDR2 from the germline V gene are MGHRA and YSYEKL. The V call is TRBV4-1, the J call TRBJ2-7, with a tentative D call TRBD1 (6 bases). The sequence came from a human donor in good health. Some clones in this sample may be carry-over from other donors' samples. The sample comprised PBMCs. CDR3 DNA sequence: TGCGCCAGCAGCCAAGGGTGGGGGCCCTCTTCTAGGCAGTACTTC. Translation: CASSQGWGPSSRQYF.